This TCR beta chain was captured in a study of blood T cell repertoires in COVID-19. Overall study context: Acute-phase and convalescent COVID-19 samples originated in the United States, Italy and Spain.

The germline V gene encodes CDR1 LNHDA and CDR2 SQIVND (reference sequence). The junction had 16 bases not matched to a gene; V was cut back by 6 bases and J by 5 bases. This CDR3 has 17 residues. In the study's own analysis: Nucleated cell number was recorded as an estimate derived from reference gene primer amplification. Repertoires were generated with immunoSEQ multiplex PCR, while TCRdb's copy carries only in-frame clones and drops some. D and trimming were read from the DNA, whereas the V and J calls and clone size are those reported in that table. The table includes 180,000 or so clones, 80% to 85% detected once.

The specimen was peripheral blood. The clonotype comes from a woman in her forties with COVID-19, enrolled during active disease. V usage is TRBV19 and J usage is TRBJ2-4, with 7 bases that match TRBD1. CDR3 loop: CASSPVQGVLGQNIQYF. CDR3 bases: TGTGCCAGTAGCCCGGTGCAGGGGGTCTTGGGGCAAAACATTCAGTACTTC.